This TCR beta chain was sequenced in a study of vaccination and CD4 T cells after COVID-19 (dated by TCRdb to the early 2020s). General notes on the study: Every convalescent patient had a positive nasal swab PCR test for SARS-CoV-2, with mild disease in eight to ten patients and severe disease in one. The convalescent cohort included six males and four females, with two Hispanic individuals, seven Caucasians, two Asians and one multiracial person. Each participant got two doses of either the Pfizer-BioNTech BNT162b2 vaccine (n=8) or the Moderna mRNA-1273 vaccine (n=2). Post-COVID blood samples were collected from convalescent patients a median of around 100 days after diagnosis, with a range of roughly 30 to 170 days. The time from the second vaccine dose to post-vaccine blood sampling had a median of roughly 72 days and ranged from about 14 to 250 days. Culture stimuli were overlapping spike peptide pools from SARS-CoV-2 and from the common cold coronaviruses HCoV-NL63, HCoV-OC43 and HCoV-229E. Control cultures used a CEFX viral epitope pool as positive control, an HIV-1 Nef peptide pool as negative control, or no peptide. In under twelve COVID-19 convalescent patients and a handful of infection-naive healthy vaccine recipients, researchers compared the spike-specific CD4+ TCR repertoire from before mRNA vaccination with the repertoire from after. Points the paper makes about the study in general: Only a relatively small number of convalescent patients were included in the study, and early timepoints following natural infection were not analyzed. Among convalescent patients, a median approximately 88% of the SARS-CoV-2-reactive clones seen after vaccination appeared only after vaccination, which suggests priming specific to the vaccine. Of the vaccine-specific clones found in convalescent patients, nearly all (304 of 307) were mono-reactive for SARS-CoV-2 spike instead of being cross-reactive with common cold coronaviruses. The median number of SARS-CoV-2-reactive clonotypes rose from 21 after infection to approximately 41 after vaccination, but the change was not significant.

The treatment or condition tag for this specimen amounts to: roughly ten-day PBMC culture with coronavirus spike peptide pools or control peptides (ViraFEST assay). To expand antigen-specific T cells with peptide pools and then pick out the expanded clonotypes through TCR sequencing, the study relied on the ViraFEST assay. Positive SARS-CoV-2 PCR tests in the convalescent patients dated from March to December 2020, before Alpha, Beta and Delta variants emerged in the United States. Each well held two million PBMCs cultured with approximately 10 ug/ml peptide pools in IMDM containing approximately 5% human AB serum and roughly 9 IU/ml IL-2. Half of the culture medium was replaced with fresh IL-2-containing medium on days 3 and 7. After 10 to 11 days of culture, CD4+ T cells were isolated by negative selection with the EasySep CD4+ T cell isolation kit. Ficoll-Paque Plus gradient centrifugation was used to isolate PBMCs from whole blood, and the isolated PBMCs were then either used fresh or cryopreserved at -140C. In general, triplicate wells were set up for every culture condition.

Turning to this clonotype: What antigen it recognizes has not been identified. No per-base quality is available; no much larger clone lies one base away.

There are 14 amino acids in the CDR3, from cysteine to phenylalanine inclusive. The kept DNA is CDR3 alone, 42 bases in frame from the first base. The V and J ends are trimmed by 7 bases and 4 bases, leaving 16 bases between them. From the germline V gene, CDR1 is MNHNS and CDR2 is SASEGT. Library construction relied on PCR. At the Johns Hopkins FTIC core, DNA from the cultured CD4+ T cells underwent TCR sequencing with the Oncomine TCR Beta short-read assay. The QIAamp micro DNA kit was used to extract genomic DNA from the cultured CD4+ T cells. Oncomine TCR Beta libraries from cultured CD4+ T cells were pooled using unique dual indexes and sequenced on an Illumina iSeq 100. On the study's bioinformatics: Non-productive sequences were removed, and CDR3s that did not start with C, did not end with F or W, or were shorter than 7 amino acids were discarded. The MANAFEST web application was used to identify antigen-specific clonotypes by comparing peptide-stimulated wells against reference wells and other culture wells. Positive clones required FDR below 0.05, an odds ratio above 5, and productive frequency above 0.1% in at least two of three replicate wells. A clonotype counted as cross-reactive if it showed significant expansion both in the SARS-CoV-2 spike wells and in at least one common cold coronavirus spike condition. Levenshtein distances (stringdist) and unrooted phylogenetic trees (ape) in R version 3.6.1 were used to assess CDR3 homology. TCRdb reprocessing: public reads trimmed at Q25 with fastp, clones called with MiXCR, in-frame beta chains kept. Here each entry gathers all rows of one CDR3 protein and keeps the most common genes and DNA. TCRdb's processing, not the authors' own work, is the source of the V and J calls. Here the sample has nearly 15,000 distinct CDR3 sequences; around 24% occur a single time. Together, the top ten hold approximately 20% of the sample.

This sequence was found in a human donor with COVID-19. The sequence is built from TRBV6-1 and TRBJ2-5; TRBD1 could be the D gene, as 6 bases match. Source material: cultured CD4+ T cells from blood. The nucleotide sequence is given as TGTGCCAGCATATGGTCAGGGGCAGGAGAGACCCAGTACTTC. The resulting protein is CASIWSGAGETQYF.